This TCR beta chain was recorded in a study of metastatic and nonmetastatic thyroid tumors. Study summary: Peripheral blood and tumor or nodule samples from malignant and benign thyroid patients were compared.

The CDR3 runs to 14 residues. V shed 6 bases, J shed 7 bases, and the junction held 7 bases outside the gene matches. Germline loops: CDR1 LGHDT, CDR2 YNNKEL (reference sequence). Patients had received no treatment of any kind before thyroid surgery. Study observations and caveats: For both blood and tumor, malignant thyroid tumors reportedly showed significantly higher TCR beta diversity than benign nodules did.

In the original analysis: What underpinned the distant-metastasis classifier for papillary thyroid cancer was the set of CDR3 differences across clinicopathological groups. From the PCR reads, TCRdb re-called clones with MiXCR. It is TCRdb's table, rather than the study itself, that gives the V and J calls and clone size. The data show over 15,000 clones, approximately 30% seen once. As concerns this clone: Its antigen is not known.

This clonotype was sampled from a female donor with papillary thyroid cancer or a benign thyroid nodule (not recorded which). Some clones in this sample may be carry-over from other donors' samples. Source material: tumor tissue. V gene TRBV3-1 combines with J gene TRBJ2-2; the match to TRBD1 covers 8 bases. For the CDR3, the DNA is TGTGCCAGCAGTCTCCAGGGGGCCGGCGGGGAGCTGTTTTTT. It specifies CASSLQGAGGELFF.